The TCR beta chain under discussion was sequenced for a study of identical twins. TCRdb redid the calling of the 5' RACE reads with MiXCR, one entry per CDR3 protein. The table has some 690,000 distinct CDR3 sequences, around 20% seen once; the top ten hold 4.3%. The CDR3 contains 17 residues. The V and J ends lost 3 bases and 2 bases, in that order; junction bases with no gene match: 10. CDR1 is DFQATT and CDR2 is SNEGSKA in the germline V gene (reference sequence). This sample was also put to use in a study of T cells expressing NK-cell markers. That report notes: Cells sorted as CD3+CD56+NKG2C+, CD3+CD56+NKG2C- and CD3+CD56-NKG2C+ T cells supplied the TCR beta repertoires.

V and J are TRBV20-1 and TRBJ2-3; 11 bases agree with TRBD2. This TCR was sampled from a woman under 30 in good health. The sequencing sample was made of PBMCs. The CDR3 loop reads CSARVTPGLAVTDTQYF. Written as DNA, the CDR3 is TGCAGTGCTAGGGTTACACCGGGACTAGCGGTCACAGATACGCAGTATTTT.